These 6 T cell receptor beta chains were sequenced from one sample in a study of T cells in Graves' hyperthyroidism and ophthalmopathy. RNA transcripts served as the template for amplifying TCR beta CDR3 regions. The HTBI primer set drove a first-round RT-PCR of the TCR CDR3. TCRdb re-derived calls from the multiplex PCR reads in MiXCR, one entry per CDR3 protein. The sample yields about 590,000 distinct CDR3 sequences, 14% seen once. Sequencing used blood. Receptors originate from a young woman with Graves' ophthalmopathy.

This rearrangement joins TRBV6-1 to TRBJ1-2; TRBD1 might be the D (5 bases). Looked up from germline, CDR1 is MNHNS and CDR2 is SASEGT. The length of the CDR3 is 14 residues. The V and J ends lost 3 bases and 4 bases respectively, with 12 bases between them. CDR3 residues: CASSDQGLAYGYTF. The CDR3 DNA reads TGTGCCAGCAGTGATCAGGGATTGGCCTATGGCTACACCTTC.

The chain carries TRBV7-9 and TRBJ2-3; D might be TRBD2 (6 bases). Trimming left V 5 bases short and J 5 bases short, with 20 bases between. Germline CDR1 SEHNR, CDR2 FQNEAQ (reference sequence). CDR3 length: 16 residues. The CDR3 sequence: CASSPDSKLGGDTQYF. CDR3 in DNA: TGTGCCAGCAGCCCGGACTCGAAGTTGGGAGGAGATACGCAGTATTTT.

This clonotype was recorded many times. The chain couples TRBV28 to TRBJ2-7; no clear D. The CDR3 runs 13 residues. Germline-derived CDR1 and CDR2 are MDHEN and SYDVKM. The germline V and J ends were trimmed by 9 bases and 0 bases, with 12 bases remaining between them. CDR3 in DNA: TGTGCCAGTTTTAAGGCGTCCTCCTACGAGCAGTACTTC. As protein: CASFKASSYEQYF.

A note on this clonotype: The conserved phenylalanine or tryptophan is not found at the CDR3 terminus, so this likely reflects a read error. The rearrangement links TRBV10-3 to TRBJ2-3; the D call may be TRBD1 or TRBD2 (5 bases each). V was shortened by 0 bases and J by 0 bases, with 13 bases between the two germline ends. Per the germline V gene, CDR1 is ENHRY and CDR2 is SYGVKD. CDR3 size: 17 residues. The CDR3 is CAISESTGHTSTDTQYS. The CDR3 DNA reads TGTGCCATCAGTGAGTCGACGGGGCATACAAGCACAGATACGCAGTATTCT.

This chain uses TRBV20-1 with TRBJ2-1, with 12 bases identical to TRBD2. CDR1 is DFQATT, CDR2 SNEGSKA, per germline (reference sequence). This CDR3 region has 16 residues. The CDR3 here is CSCDETSGSTYNEQFF. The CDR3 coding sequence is TGCAGCTGCGACGAGACTAGCGGGAGTACCTACAATGAGCAGTTCTTC.

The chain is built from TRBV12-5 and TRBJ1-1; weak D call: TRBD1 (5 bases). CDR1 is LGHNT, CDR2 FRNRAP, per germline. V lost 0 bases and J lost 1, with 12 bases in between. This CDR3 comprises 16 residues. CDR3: CASGLVLGGGNTEAFF. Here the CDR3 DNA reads TGTGCTAGTGGTTTGGTACTCGGGGGGGGGAACACTGAAGCTTTCTTT. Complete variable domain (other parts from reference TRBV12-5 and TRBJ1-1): DARVTQTPRHKVTEMGQEVTMRCQPILGHNTVFWYRQTMMQGLELLAYFRNRAPLDDSGMPKDRFSAEMPDATLATLKIQPSEPRDSAVYFCASGLVLGGGNTEAFFGQGTRLTVV.